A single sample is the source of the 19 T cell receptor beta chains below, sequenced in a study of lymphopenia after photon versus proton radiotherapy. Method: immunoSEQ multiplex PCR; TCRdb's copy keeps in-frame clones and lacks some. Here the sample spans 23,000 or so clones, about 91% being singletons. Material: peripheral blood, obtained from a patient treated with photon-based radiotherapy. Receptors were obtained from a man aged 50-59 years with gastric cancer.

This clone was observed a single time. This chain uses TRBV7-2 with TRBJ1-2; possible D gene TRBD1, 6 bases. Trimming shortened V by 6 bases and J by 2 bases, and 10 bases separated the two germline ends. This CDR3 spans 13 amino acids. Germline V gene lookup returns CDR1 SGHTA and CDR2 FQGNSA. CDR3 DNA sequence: TGTGCCAGCAGTTACAGGGCCAACTATGGCTACACCTTC. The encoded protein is CASSYRANYGYTF.

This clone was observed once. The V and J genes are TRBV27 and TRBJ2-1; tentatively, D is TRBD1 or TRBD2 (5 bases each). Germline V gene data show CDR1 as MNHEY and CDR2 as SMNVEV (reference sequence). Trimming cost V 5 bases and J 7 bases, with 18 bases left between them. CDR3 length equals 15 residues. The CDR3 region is CASSPTFGTKNEQFF. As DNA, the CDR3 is TGTGCCAGCAGTCCCACTTTCGGGACCAAAAATGAGCAGTTCTTC.

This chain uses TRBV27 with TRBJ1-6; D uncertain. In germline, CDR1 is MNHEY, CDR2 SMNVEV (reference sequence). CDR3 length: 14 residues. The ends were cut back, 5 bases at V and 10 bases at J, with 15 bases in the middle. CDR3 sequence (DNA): TGTGCCAGCAGTGTCCGGGAAAGTGGGTCACCCCTCCACTTT. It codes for CASSVRESGSPLHF.

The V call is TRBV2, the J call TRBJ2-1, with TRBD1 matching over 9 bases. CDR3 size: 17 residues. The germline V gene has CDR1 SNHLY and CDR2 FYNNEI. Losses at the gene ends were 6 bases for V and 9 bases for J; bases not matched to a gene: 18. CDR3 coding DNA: TGTGCCAGCAGATACCGGGACAGGGTCTTTGATGGGGGTGAGCAGTTCTTC. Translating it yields CASRYRDRVFDGGEQFF.

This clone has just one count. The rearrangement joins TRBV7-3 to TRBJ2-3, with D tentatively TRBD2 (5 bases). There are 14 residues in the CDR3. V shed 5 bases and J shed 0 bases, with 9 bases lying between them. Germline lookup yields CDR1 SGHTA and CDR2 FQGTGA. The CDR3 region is CASSPIASTDTQYF. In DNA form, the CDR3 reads TGTGCCAGCAGCCCTATAGCGAGCACAGATACGCAGTATTTT.

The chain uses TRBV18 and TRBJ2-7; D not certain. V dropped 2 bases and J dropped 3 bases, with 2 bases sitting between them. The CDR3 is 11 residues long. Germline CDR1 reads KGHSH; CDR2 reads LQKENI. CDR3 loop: CASSPGYEQYF. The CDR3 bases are TGTGCCAGCTCACCAGGCTACGAGCAGTACTTC.

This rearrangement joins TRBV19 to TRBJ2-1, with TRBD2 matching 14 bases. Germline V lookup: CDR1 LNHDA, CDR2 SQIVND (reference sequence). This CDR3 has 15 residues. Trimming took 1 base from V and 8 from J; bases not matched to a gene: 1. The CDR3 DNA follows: TGTGCCAGTAGTATAGGGGGACTAGCGGGGGATGAGCAGTTCTTC. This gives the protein CASSIGGLAGDEQFF.

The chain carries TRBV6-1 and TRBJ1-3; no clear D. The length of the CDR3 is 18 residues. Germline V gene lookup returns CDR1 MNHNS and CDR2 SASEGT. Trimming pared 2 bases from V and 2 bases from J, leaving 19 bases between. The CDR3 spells CASSESAGSPQPGNTIYF. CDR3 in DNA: TGTGCCAGCAGTGAATCGGCGGGCAGCCCTCAACCTGGAAACACCATATATTTT.

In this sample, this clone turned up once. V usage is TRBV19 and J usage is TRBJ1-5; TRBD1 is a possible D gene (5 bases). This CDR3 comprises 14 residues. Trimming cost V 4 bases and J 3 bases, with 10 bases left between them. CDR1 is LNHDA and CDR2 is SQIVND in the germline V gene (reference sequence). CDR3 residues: CASSNQGPNQPQHF. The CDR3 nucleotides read TGTGCCAGTAGTAATCAGGGCCCCAATCAGCCCCAGCATTTT.

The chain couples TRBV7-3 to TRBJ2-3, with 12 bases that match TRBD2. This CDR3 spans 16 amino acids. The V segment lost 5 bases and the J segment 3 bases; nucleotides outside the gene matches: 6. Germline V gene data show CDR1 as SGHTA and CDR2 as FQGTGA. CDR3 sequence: CASSTSSGGATDTQYF. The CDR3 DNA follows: TGTGCCAGCAGCACCTCTAGCGGGGGGGCGACAGATACGCAGTATTTT. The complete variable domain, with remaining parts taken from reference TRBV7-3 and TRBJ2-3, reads GAGVSQTPSNKVTEKGKYVELRCDPISGHTALYWYRQSLGQGPEFLIYFQGTGAADDSGLPNDRFFAVRPEGSVSTLKIQRTERGDSAVYLCASSTSSGGATDTQYFGPGTRLTVL.

CDR3 amino acids: CASSASGGTPNHEQFF. For the CDR3, the DNA is TGTGCCAGCAGCGCCTCCGGAGGGACCCCCAACCATGAGCAGTTCTTC. The V and J genes are TRBV6-4 and TRBJ2-1, with a tentative D call TRBD2 (6 bases). CDR3 length equals 16 residues. Germline values: CDR1 MRHNA, CDR2 SNTAGT. Trimming pared 6 bases from V and 8 bases from J, leaving 23 bases between.

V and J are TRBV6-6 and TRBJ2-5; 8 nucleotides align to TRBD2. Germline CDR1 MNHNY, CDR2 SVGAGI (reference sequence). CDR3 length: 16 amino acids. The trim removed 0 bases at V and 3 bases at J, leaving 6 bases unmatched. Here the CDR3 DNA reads TGTGCCAGCAGTTACTCGAGATACGGGGGGGAAGAGACCCAGTACTTC. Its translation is CASSYSRYGGEETQYF.

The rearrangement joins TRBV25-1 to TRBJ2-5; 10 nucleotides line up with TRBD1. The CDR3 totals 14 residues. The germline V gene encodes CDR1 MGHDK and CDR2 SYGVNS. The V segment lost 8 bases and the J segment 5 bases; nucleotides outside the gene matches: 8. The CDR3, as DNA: TGTGCCAGCGGGGACAGGGGAGGGAAGGAGACCCAGTACTTC. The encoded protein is CASGDRGGKETQYF. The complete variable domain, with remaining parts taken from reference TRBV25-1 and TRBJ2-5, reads EADIYQTPRYLVIGTGKKITLECSQTMGHDKMYWYQQDPGMELHLIHYSYGVNSTEKGDLSSESTVSRIRTEHFPLTLESARPSHTSQYLCASGDRGGKETQYFGPGTRLLVL.

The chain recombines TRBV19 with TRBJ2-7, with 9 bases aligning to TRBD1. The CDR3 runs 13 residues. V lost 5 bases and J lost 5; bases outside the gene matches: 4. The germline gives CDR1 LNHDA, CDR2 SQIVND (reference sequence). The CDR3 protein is CASSRDRVDEQYF. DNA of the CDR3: TGTGCCAGTAGTCGGGACAGGGTAGACGAGCAGTACTTC.

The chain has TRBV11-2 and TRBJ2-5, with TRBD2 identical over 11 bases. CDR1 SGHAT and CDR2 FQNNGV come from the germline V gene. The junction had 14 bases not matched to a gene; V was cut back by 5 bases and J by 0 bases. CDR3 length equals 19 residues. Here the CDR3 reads CASSRSQTSGAHYQETQYF. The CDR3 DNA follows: TGTGCCAGCAGCCGCTCCCAGACTAGCGGGGCGCACTACCAAGAGACCCAGTACTTC.

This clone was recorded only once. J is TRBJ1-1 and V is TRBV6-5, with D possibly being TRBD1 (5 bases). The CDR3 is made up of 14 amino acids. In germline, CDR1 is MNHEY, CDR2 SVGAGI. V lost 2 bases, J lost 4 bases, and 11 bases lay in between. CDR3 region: CASSYGGGGTEAFF. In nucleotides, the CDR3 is TGTGCCAGCAGTTACGGGGGTGGGGGCACTGAAGCTTTCTTT.

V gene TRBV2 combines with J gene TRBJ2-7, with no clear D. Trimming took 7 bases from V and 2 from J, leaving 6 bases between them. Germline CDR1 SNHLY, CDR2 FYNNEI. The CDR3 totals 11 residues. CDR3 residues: CASNQAYEQYF. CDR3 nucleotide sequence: TGTGCCAGCAACCAGGCCTACGAGCAGTACTTC.

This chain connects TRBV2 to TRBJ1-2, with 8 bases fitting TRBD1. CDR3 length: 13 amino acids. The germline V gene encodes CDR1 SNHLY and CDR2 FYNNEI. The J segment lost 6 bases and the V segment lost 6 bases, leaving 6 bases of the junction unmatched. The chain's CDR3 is CASRSGGWDGYTF. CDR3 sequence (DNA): TGTGCCAGCAGATCAGGGGGCTGGGATGGCTACACCTTC.

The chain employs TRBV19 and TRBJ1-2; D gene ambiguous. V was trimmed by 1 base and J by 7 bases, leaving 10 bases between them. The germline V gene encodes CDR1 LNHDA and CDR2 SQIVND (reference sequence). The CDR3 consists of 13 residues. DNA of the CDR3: TGTGCCAGTAGTATAGGTTTCGGGTTTGGCTACACCTTC. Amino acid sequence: CASSIGFGFGYTF.